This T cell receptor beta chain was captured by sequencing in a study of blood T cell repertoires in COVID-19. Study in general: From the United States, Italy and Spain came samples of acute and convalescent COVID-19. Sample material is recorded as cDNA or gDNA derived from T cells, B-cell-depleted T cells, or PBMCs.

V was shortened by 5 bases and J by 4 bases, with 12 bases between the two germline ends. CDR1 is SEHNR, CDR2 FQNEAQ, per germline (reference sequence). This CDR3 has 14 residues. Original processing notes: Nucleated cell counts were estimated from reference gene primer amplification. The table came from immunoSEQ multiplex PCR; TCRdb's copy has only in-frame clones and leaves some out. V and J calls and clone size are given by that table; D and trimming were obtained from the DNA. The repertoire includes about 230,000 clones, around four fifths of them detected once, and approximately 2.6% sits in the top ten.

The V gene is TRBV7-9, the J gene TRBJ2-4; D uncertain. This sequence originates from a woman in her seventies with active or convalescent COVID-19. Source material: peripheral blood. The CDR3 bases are TGTGCCAGCAGCCCATTTAGAGGTAAAAACATTCAGTACTTC. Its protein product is CASSPFRGKNIQYF.